Listed below are T cell receptor beta chains from one sample, sequenced in a study of chemoradiotherapy in HPV16-positive cancers. TCRdb keeps only in-frame clones here, not all; method: immunoSEQ multiplex PCR. The table has 8,000 or so clones, 71% seen once. Sample acquisition took place from a patient who underwent chemoradiotherapy. The receptors here all came from a human donor with HPV-associated anogenital cancer. Both conserved end residues are part of each CDR3. D genes are given only for firm matches. The size of a clone is reported for some rows only, either as once, few or many, or as a class for expanded clones.

CDR3nt: TGTGCCAGCAGCGCAACCGGGACAGGGGGCTACGAGCAGTACTTC
CDR3aa: CASSATGTGGYEQYF
j_gene: TRBJ2-7
d_gene: TRBD1
abundance: NA
v_gene: TRBV7-2

CDR3nt: TGTGCCAGCACCAAGGGCCCTCCAGAAGAGCAGTACTTC
CDR3aa: CASTKGPPEEQYF
j_gene: TRBJ2-7
d_gene: NA
abundance: NA
v_gene: TRBV28

CDR3nt: TGTGCCAGCAGGGAGACAGGGGACGCTGAAGCTTTCTTT
CDR3aa: CASRETGDAEAFF
j_gene: TRBJ1-1
d_gene: NA
abundance: NA
v_gene: TRBV21-1

CDR3nt: TGCGCCAGCAGCCAAGATCCAGCAGTCAGGTACGAGCAGTACTTC
CDR3aa: CASSQDPAVRYEQYF
j_gene: TRBJ2-7
d_gene: NA
abundance: NA
v_gene: TRBV4-1

CDR3nt: TGTGCCAGCAGTTTATTGGGACAGGGGGGCGTCAATGAGCAGTTCTTC
CDR3aa: CASSLLGQGGVNEQFF
j_gene: TRBJ2-1
d_gene: TRBD1
abundance: few
v_gene: TRBV27

CDR3nt: TGTGCCAGCAGCGCCCCCTGGGGGCTTAACTATGGCTACACCTTC
CDR3aa: CASSAPWGLNYGYTF
j_gene: TRBJ1-2
d_gene: NA
abundance: NA
v_gene: TRBV7-2

CDR3nt: TGCGCCAGCAGCTTGATGGACAGGGGCTCCTACAATGAGCAGTTCTTC
CDR3aa: CASSLMDRGSYNEQFF
j_gene: TRBJ2-1
d_gene: TRBD1
abundance: NA
v_gene: TRBV5-1

CDR3nt: TGTGCCAGCAGTTTAGGGGGTAGAGAGATGGAGACCCAGTACTTC
CDR3aa: CASSLGGREMETQYF
j_gene: TRBJ2-5
d_gene: NA
abundance: once
v_gene: TRBV28

CDR3nt: TGTGCCAGCAGCTTAGTAGTGACACCCACAGATACGCAGTATTTT
CDR3aa: CASSLVVTPTDTQYF
j_gene: TRBJ2-3
d_gene: NA
abundance: few
v_gene: TRBV7-9

CDR3nt: TGTGCCAGCAGCCGGGGGACTAGCTTTAGCGGGGAGCTGTTTTTT
CDR3aa: CASSRGTSFSGELFF
j_gene: TRBJ2-2
d_gene: TRBD2
abundance: NA
v_gene: TRBV5-4

CDR3nt: TGTGCCAGCATCGGCAACAAACCTGAAGCTTTCTTT
CDR3aa: CASIGNKPEAFF
j_gene: TRBJ1-1
d_gene: NA
abundance: NA
v_gene: TRBV2

CDR3nt: TGTGCCAGCAGCTTAGACCGGGGCCGGGGCAATCAGCCCCAGCATTTT
CDR3aa: CASSLDRGRGNQPQHF
j_gene: TRBJ1-5
d_gene: NA
abundance: NA
v_gene: TRBV11-2

CDR3nt: TGTGCCAGTAGTATAGCGTCGGGGGCGCGTAATTCACCCCTCCACTTT
CDR3aa: CASSIASGARNSPLHF
j_gene: TRBJ1-6
d_gene: NA
abundance: NA
v_gene: TRBV19

CDR3nt: TGTGCCAGCAGCTTTCTAGGGAAGGACAATGAGCAGTTCTTC
CDR3aa: CASSFLGKDNEQFF
j_gene: TRBJ2-1
d_gene: NA
abundance: NA
v_gene: TRBV7-8

CDR3nt: TGTGCCAGCAGCTTAGGTCCCCTTAACAATGAGCAGTTCTTC
CDR3aa: CASSLGPLNNEQFF
j_gene: TRBJ2-1
d_gene: NA
abundance: few
v_gene: TRBV7-9

CDR3nt: TGTGCCTGGAGTGTCCGGACCTACGAGCAGTACTTC
CDR3aa: CAWSVRTYEQYF
j_gene: TRBJ2-7
d_gene: NA
abundance: medium-sized
v_gene: TRBV30

CDR3nt: TGCGCCAGCGCGGAGGGGGAGACCCAGTACTTC
CDR3aa: CASAEGETQYF
j_gene: TRBJ2-5
d_gene: NA
abundance: NA
v_gene: TRBV5-1

CDR3nt: TGTGCCAGCAGCTTGGGGTGGGTCGGGGTTCGCGAGCAGTACTTC
CDR3aa: CASSLGWVGVREQYF
j_gene: TRBJ2-7
d_gene: NA
abundance: NA
v_gene: TRBV5-6

CDR3nt: TGTGCCAGCAGCAAGGACAGGGGTTTGCAGCCCCAGCATTTT
CDR3aa: CASSKDRGLQPQHF
j_gene: TRBJ1-5
d_gene: TRBD1
abundance: NA
v_gene: TRBV9

CDR3nt: TGTGCCAGCAGCTTAGGGACCGCCTATGGCTACACCTTC
CDR3aa: CASSLGTAYGYTF
j_gene: TRBJ1-2
d_gene: NA
abundance: few
v_gene: TRBV5-6

CDR3nt: TGTGCCAGCAGCCTCAGCGGGGGAGTCTCCTACGAGCAGTACTTC
CDR3aa: CASSLSGGVSYEQYF
j_gene: TRBJ2-7
d_gene: TRBD2
abundance: NA
v_gene: TRBV5-5

CDR3nt: TGTGCCAGCAGGCGTGACTACAGCGGGGAGAATGAGCAGTTCTTC
CDR3aa: CASRRDYSGENEQFF
j_gene: TRBJ2-1
d_gene: TRBD2
abundance: NA
v_gene: TRBV6-5

CDR3nt: TGTGCCTGGAGTGTAGGCAGGGTTACTGAAGCTTTCTTT
CDR3aa: CAWSVGRVTEAFF
j_gene: TRBJ1-1
d_gene: NA
abundance: NA
v_gene: TRBV30

CDR3nt: TGTGCCAGCGAGACCGGGACAGGAACCTACGAGCAGTACTTC
CDR3aa: CASETGTGTYEQYF
j_gene: TRBJ2-7
d_gene: TRBD1
abundance: NA
v_gene: TRBV28

CDR3nt: TGTGCCTGGAGTGGGACTAGCGGGGCCTTAACTACTAACACAGATACGCAGTATTTT
CDR3aa: CAWSGTSGALTTNTDTQYF
j_gene: TRBJ2-3
d_gene: TRBD2
abundance: NA
v_gene: TRBV30

CDR3nt: TGTGCCAGTAGTATAGGCACAAACTATGGCTACACCTTC
CDR3aa: CASSIGTNYGYTF
j_gene: TRBJ1-2
d_gene: NA
abundance: NA
v_gene: TRBV19

CDR3nt: TGTGCCAGCAGCTTAGAGGCAGGGAGAAACATTCAGTACTTC
CDR3aa: CASSLEAGRNIQYF
j_gene: TRBJ2-4
d_gene: NA
abundance: NA
v_gene: TRBV11-2

CDR3nt: TGCGCCAGCAGGGACAGGGCTTCTGGGGCCAACGTCCTGACTTTC
CDR3aa: CASRDRASGANVLTF
j_gene: TRBJ2-6
d_gene: TRBD1
abundance: NA
v_gene: TRBV5-1

CDR3nt: TGTGCCAGCAGCTTCGAGAGAGGCTCCTACGAGCAGTACTTC
CDR3aa: CASSFERGSYEQYF
j_gene: TRBJ2-7
d_gene: NA
abundance: NA
v_gene: TRBV11-2

CDR3nt: TGCGCCAGCAGCCAAGATTACACAGGGAGGGGAAACACCATATATTTT
CDR3aa: CASSQDYTGRGNTIYF
j_gene: TRBJ1-3
d_gene: NA
abundance: NA
v_gene: TRBV4-3

CDR3nt: TGTGCCAGCAGTTTTGCAGGGGATAGGGCAGATACGCAGTATTTT
CDR3aa: CASSFAGDRADTQYF
j_gene: TRBJ2-3
d_gene: NA
abundance: NA
v_gene: TRBV28

CDR3nt: TGCGCCAGCAGCCGGACGGCGGAGTCGAACTATGGCTACACCTTC
CDR3aa: CASSRTAESNYGYTF
j_gene: TRBJ1-2
d_gene: NA
abundance: NA
v_gene: TRBV4-1

CDR3nt: TGTGCCAGCAGCCAAGGGACAGGGGGCGCGGAGACCCAGTACTTC
CDR3aa: CASSQGTGGAETQYF
j_gene: TRBJ2-5
d_gene: TRBD1
abundance: NA
v_gene: TRBV14

CDR3nt: TGTGCCAGCAGTTCGAAGATGAACACTGAAGCTTTCTTT
CDR3aa: CASSSKMNTEAFF
j_gene: TRBJ1-1
d_gene: NA
abundance: once
v_gene: TRBV6-6

CDR3nt: TGTGCCAGCAACCGCAACTTCGGAGGGAACTACCAAGAGACCCAGTACTTC
CDR3aa: CASNRNFGGNYQETQYF
j_gene: TRBJ2-5
d_gene: NA
abundance: NA
v_gene: TRBV11-2

CDR3nt: TGTGCCAGCAGTCCGGACAGACACCCCTACGAGCAGTACTTC
CDR3aa: CASSPDRHPYEQYF
j_gene: TRBJ2-7
d_gene: NA
abundance: few
v_gene: TRBV6-6

CDR3nt: TGTGCCAGCAGCAAGGGACTAGCGGGATCCAATGAGCAGTTCTTC
CDR3aa: CASSKGLAGSNEQFF
j_gene: TRBJ2-1
d_gene: NA
abundance: NA
v_gene: TRBV21-1

CDR3nt: TGTGCCAGCAGCCTGGACGAGGACTATGGCTACACCTTC
CDR3aa: CASSLDEDYGYTF
j_gene: TRBJ1-2
d_gene: NA
abundance: NA
v_gene: TRBV28

CDR3nt: TGCGCCAGCAGCCAAGGTCTAGCGGTACTTAACAATGAGCAGTTCTTC
CDR3aa: CASSQGLAVLNNEQFF
j_gene: TRBJ2-1
d_gene: TRBD2
abundance: NA
v_gene: TRBV4-3

CDR3nt: TGCGCCAGCAGGATTAGCGGGGCCCAACGGTGGGAGACCCAGTACTTC
CDR3aa: CASRISGAQRWETQYF
j_gene: TRBJ2-5
d_gene: TRBD2
abundance: NA
v_gene: TRBV5-1

CDR3nt: TGTGCCAGCAGCGTCGAGACTAGCGGGCAATACGAGCAGTACTTC
CDR3aa: CASSVETSGQYEQYF
j_gene: TRBJ2-7
d_gene: TRBD2
abundance: NA
v_gene: TRBV9

CDR3nt: TGTGCCAGCAGCTCGTTTGGCAGCGGCCGATCTAGCTCCTACAATGAGCAGTTCTTC
CDR3aa: CASSSFGSGRSSSYNEQFF
j_gene: TRBJ2-1
d_gene: NA
abundance: NA
v_gene: TRBV7-9

CDR3nt: TGTGCCAGCAGCGTACGGGGCCTCCCTCCCAACAATGAGCAGTTCTTC
CDR3aa: CASSVRGLPPNNEQFF
j_gene: TRBJ2-1
d_gene: NA
abundance: NA
v_gene: TRBV7-9